This T cell receptor beta chain is drawn from a study of cytomegalovirus exposure and HLA in healthy donors (dated by TCRdb to the late 2010s). Broadly, across the study: An earlier analysis of approximately 590 of the donors reported approximately 290 Gb of sequence data and some 120 million unique TCR beta sequences from 150 million to 200 million T cells. Roughly 310 gigabases of sequencing data and approximately 85 million unique TCR sequences were included in an early release covering roughly 600 HLA-typed donors. Of the roughly 390 genotyped donors, roughly 80% fell in the genetic ancestry cluster associated with self-reported Caucasian donors. The study aimed to test whether cataloging public T cell receptors could reveal signatures of past pathogen exposure. The T cell repertoires of 700 or so subjects were profiled by immunosequencing and related to cytomegalovirus serostatus. A separate validation cohort of about 110 different subjects was used in addition to the roughly 620-subject first cohort. The study combined high-throughput TCR immunosequencing, statistical association of individual TCRs with disease status, and machine learning to predict cytomegalovirus infection status. A later analysis re-analyzed previously published TCR beta repertoires from about 600 donors and added high-resolution HLA genotyping to study TCR occurrence patterns. The later analysis used no new phenotypic data to find candidate immune exposures, relying instead on TCR beta sequences and their occurrence across donors. An earlier analysis of several hundred of the donors applied high-throughput TCR beta sequencing to assess whether each TCR beta V gene segment acted as functional or pseudogenic. Donor age, sex, ethnicity and CMV serostatus were collected together with the repertoire data. A later genetic analysis used genome-wide SNP genotypes for about three fifths of the 666 donors, treating that subset as a discovery cohort. All discovery cohort repertoires had been generated using a single sequencing platform. Both class I and class II loci were covered by HLA typing, at four-digit resolution. The number of typed donors differed by locus: about 629-640 for A, B, C, DRB1 and DQB1; approximately 520 for DQA1; some 610 for DPA1; and some 470 for DPB1. Five DR-DQ haplotypes were treated as single units for association and clustering because of strong linkage in the cohort. Among approximately 370 genotyped donors of the cohort, an average of approximately 200,000 unique TCR beta nucleotide sequences was sequenced per donor, of which about 18% were non-productive. Study-level results and caveats: An association between a missense DCLRE1C variant and V-gene and J-gene trimming of TCR beta chains was found in a later genetic analysis and replicated in an independent cohort. In a later analysis, several top co-occurrence clusters were reported to appear linked to parvovirus B19, influenza, CMV and Epstein-Barr virus. Broadly in line with IMGT annotations, most TCR beta V segments showed up in productive rearrangements about 87% or about 30% of the time in an earlier analysis of some 590 of the donors. Sequencing depth was assumed to be roughly uniform across donors in the presence/absence analyses, though that assumption may not hold. Strong co-occurrence of HLA alleles, especially DR and DQ, made assigning TCR associations to individual alleles difficult. The study gave a list of under 200 TCR beta chains associated with cytomegalovirus. In a later analysis, most CMV-associated TCR beta chains were found to appear HLA-restricted, with HLA associations seemingly driven largely by CMV exposure. In a later analysis, the rate of TCR association differed among HLA loci, with DRB1 alleles having the most associated TCRs and HLA-C alleles having the fewest. Correlated functional status among segregating V segments might reflect linkage disequilibrium, but an unknown experimental factor could not be ruled out. Compared with the approximately 600-donor mean, donors in an Asian-associated ancestry cluster had fewer N-insertions in productive TCRs, according to a later genetic analysis. While some public TCRs were present in many individuals, most TCR sequences turned up only very rarely across donors. The classifier was reported to diagnose cytomegalovirus status with high specificity and sensitivity in both the original and validation cohorts. Because HLA typing was unavailable for some donors at each locus, only the typed subset was used in association tests. In vitro tests confirmed that a few of the cytomegalovirus-associated TCR beta chains recognize cytomegalovirus antigens. The 87-base-pair reads could not distinguish some IMGT-functional V segments, including TRBV6-2 and TRBV6-3, so those segments were excluded. Only TCR beta chains were sequenced in this cohort, and the absence of alpha or paired-chain data limited detectable features. Over 15 rarely observed V segments, including chromosome 9 orphons, were excluded from the earlier analysis of several hundred of the donors because counts were too low. The authors suggested that the approach could potentially be extended to other disease states and immunological phenotypes. A further reported finding was that TCR beta sequences accurately predicted the HLA-A and HLA-B alleles for most subjects in the first cohort. CMV serostatus was the only immune exposure information available for the cohort. A later analysis found that HLA-associated TCR beta chains were more clonally expanded and had lower generation probabilities than equally common non-associated chains. The sequencing pipeline was judged likely to have produced a cluster of highly shared sequence variants as a technical artifact. At a false discovery rate of 0.05, a later analysis linked some 18,000 TCR beta sequences to specific HLA alleles.

As to this clone: The target of this receptor is not known. Base qualities are not at hand, and no much larger clone is one base apart.

The cohort was made up of 650 to 700 healthy bone marrow donors. Cohort members were all nominally healthy when sampled, although unrecorded immune exposures were likely present. The donor was CMV seronegative and belonged to the group of 352 seronegative cohort members. Each donor provided a peripheral blood sample, and peripheral blood mononuclear cells were used for TCR beta sequencing. The Qiagen DNeasy Blood Extraction Kit was used to extract genomic DNA from the blood cell samples. The germline V gene sets CDR1 to MDHEN and CDR2 to SYDVKM. The CDR3 covers 16 residues, taking in both the cysteine and the phenylalanine. Here the CDR3 DNA is all that survives: 48 bases in frame from base 1. The trim is 6 bases for V and 0 bases for J, with a gap of 14 bases between the germline ends. The library was built by means of the immunoSEQ multiplex PCR assay. A mixture of 60 forward primers for TCR Vbeta segments and 13 reverse primers for TCR Jbeta segments was used in the multiplex PCR. Amplification of the CDR3 region of rearranged TCR beta genes was performed with a multiplex PCR assay on genomic DNA. Amplified TCR beta libraries were sequenced as 87-base-pair reads on the Illumina HiSeq System. For the original study's pipeline: Across the 666 repertoires, a later analysis counted tens of millions of unique TCR beta chains, some 11 million of which were shared by at least two donors. To remove PCR and sequencing errors, raw reads were error-corrected and collapsed into unique sequences using a nearest-neighbor algorithm that merged closely related sequences. To assign V, D and J gene segments, CDR3 sequences were aligned to IMGT reference sequences. Each retained sequence needed at least a six-nucleotide match to both a V gene segment and a J gene segment. Rearrangements were called productive when the CDR3 lacked stop codons and stayed in frame with V and J; all others were non-productive. CDR3 was defined according to IMGT convention as the region running from the second conserved V-encoded cysteine to the conserved J-encoded phenylalanine. The earlier analysis of fewer than 700 of the donors excluded sequences that lacked an unambiguous match to a single V gene segment. An earlier analysis of approximately 590 of the donors called V segments functional above 56.7% productive rearrangements and segregating when the between-donor standard deviation exceeded 5%. To diagnose cytomegalovirus status from the catalog of TCR beta chain sequences, a statistical classification framework was built. V and J gene assignment, in a later analysis, came from comparing TCR nucleotide sequences with IMGT/GENE-DB human TR gene sequences. A later analysis assigned CDR3 sequences and most-parsimonious VDJ recombination scenarios with the TCRdist pipeline. In a later analysis, each TCR beta chain was defined by its CDR3 amino acid sequence together with its V-gene family, and reads lacking a unique V-gene family were excluded. In a later analysis, around 600 highly shared, low-generation-probability nucleotide sequences were removed to address suspected cross-contamination and a sequencing artifact. A later analysis calculated a clonal expansion index for each public chain from normalized within-repertoire ranks of inferred template counts. In a later analysis, generation probabilities were computed using a VDJ recombination model fitted to out-of-frame rearrangements, and the results were checked against IGoR. Hypergeometric tests were used in a later analysis to score TCR-TCR, TCR-HLA and TCR-CMV co-occurrence, with a repertoire-size bias correction applied to the TCR pairs. In a later analysis, false discovery rates were estimated by permuting HLA or CMV assignments 20 times. In a later analysis, co-occurring TCRs were grouped using DBSCAN, with TCRdist sequence similarity added in when clustering inside HLA-allele-positive subsets. For co-occurrence clustering, repertoires with fewer than 30,000 or more than 120,000 public chains were excluded, along with a handful of repertoires with anomalous nucleotide sharing. TCRdb holds this immuneACCESS table with in-frame rearrangements only. Some clones are missing; in checked studies, unresolved V genes explain under half, and the rest has no known cause. From that table come the V and J calls and clone size; the DNA was used to work out D and trimming. The sample includes about 98,000 clones, with approximately 70% observed a single time. The ten largest account for roughly 2.5% of the sample.

This sequence was found in a man in his fifties in good health and CMV-seronegative. The V gene is TRBV28 and the J gene is TRBJ1-4; no D segment can be confidently identified. The sequenced sample consisted of PBMCs. In nucleotides, the sequence is TGTGCCAGCAGCCTTACAACAGTGGCAACTAATGAAAAACTGTTTTTT. This is translated as CASSLTTVATNEKLFF.